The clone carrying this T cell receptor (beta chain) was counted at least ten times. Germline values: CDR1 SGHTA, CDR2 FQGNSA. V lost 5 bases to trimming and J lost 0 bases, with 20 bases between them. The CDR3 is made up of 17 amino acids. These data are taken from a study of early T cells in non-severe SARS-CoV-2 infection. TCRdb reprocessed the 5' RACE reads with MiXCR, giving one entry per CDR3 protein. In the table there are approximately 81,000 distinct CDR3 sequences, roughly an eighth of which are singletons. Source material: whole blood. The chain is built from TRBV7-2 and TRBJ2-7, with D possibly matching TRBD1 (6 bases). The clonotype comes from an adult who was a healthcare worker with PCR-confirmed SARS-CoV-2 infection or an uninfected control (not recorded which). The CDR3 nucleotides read TGTGCCAGCAGCCGAAAGGGACAAGGGATAAGCTCCTACGAGCAGTACTTC. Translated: CASSRKGQGISSYEQYF.